The clone carrying this TCR beta chain was seen repeatedly, ten times or more. Its target is not known. This sample stems from a study of cytomegalovirus exposure and HLA in healthy donors. Background on the study: Samples from HLA-typed donors yielded approximately 80 million unique TCRs in an early data release.

Whole-study findings and limits: There were several of the most significant clusters that appeared linked to common viral pathogens in a later analysis.

The PCR employed 60 Vbeta primers together with 13 Jbeta primers. Profiled with immunoSEQ multiplex PCR; TCRdb holds only in-frame clones, not every one. The data show hundreds of thousands of clones, with over 60% seen just once and more than 1.5% held by the top ten. The germline V and J ends were trimmed by 3 bases and 5 bases, with 14 bases remaining between them. There are 14 residues in the CDR3. The V gene's germline CDR1 is SGHKS and CDR2 YYEKEE (reference sequence). The sequenced sample was PBMCs. The sequence was obtained from a man aged 18 to 29 in good health and CMV-seronegative. The chain combines TRBV5-5 with TRBJ1-1; a possible D gene is TRBD1 (5 bases). CDR3 loop: CASSSSLGRTEAFF. The CDR3 DNA is TGTGCCAGCAGCTCCTCACTGGGGCGGACTGAAGCTTTCTTT.